The rows below give T cell receptor beta chains drawn from one sample of a study of blood T cell repertoires in COVID-19. TCRdb's table, derived via immunoSEQ multiplex PCR, lists solely in-frame clones and lacks some. The sample consists of roughly 260,000 clones, 91% of them appearing once. The source material was PBMCs or T cells enriched from blood (not recorded which). These receptors were obtained from a human donor in a cohort exposed to, infected with or recovered from COVID-19 (not recorded which). The donor label of this sample is uncertain. CDR3s include the opening cysteine and the closing phenylalanine or tryptophan. Fields, in order: J gene, D gene, V gene, CDR3 protein, CDR3 DNA. D genes are given only for firm matches.

TRBJ1-4 | - | TRBV5-4 | CASSFQGPDEKLFF | TGTGCCAGCAGCTTCCAGGGTCCAGATGAAAAACTGTTTTTT
TRBJ1-1 | - | TRBV6-4 | CASRPTPLGGTEAFF | TGTGCCAGCAGACCTACCCCACTAGGGGGAACTGAAGCTTTCTTT
TRBJ1-2 | - | TRBV2 | CASSEQRGVSYGYTF | TGTGCCAGCAGTGAGCAGCGAGGTGTCAGCTATGGCTACACCTTC
TRBJ1-2 | - | TRBV5-6 | CASIRLGWGGSNYGYTF | TGTGCCAGCATCCGTCTTGGGTGGGGAGGGTCGAACTATGGCTACACCTTC
TRBJ1-3 | - | TRBV5-6 | CASRMGTYGNTIYF | TGTGCCAGCAGGATGGGGACATACGGAAACACCATATATTTT
TRBJ1-5 | - | TRBV19 | CASSFSGNSNQPQHF | TGTGCCAGTAGTTTCTCAGGGAATAGCAATCAGCCCCAGCATTTT
TRBJ1-2 | - | TRBV5-1 | CASSLGEEAYGYTF | TGCGCCAGCAGCCTGGGCGAGGAGGCCTATGGCTACACCTTC
TRBJ2-1 | TRBD2 | TRBV3-1/TRBV3-2 | CAAGTSGGLYGEQFF | TGTGCCGCCGGGACTAGCGGGGGCCTTTACGGTGAGCAGTTCTTC
TRBJ1-1 | TRBD1 | TRBV5-1 | CASSLDRGLYTEAFF | TGCGCCAGCAGCTTGGACAGGGGGCTTTACACTGAAGCTTTCTTT
TRBJ1-2 | - | TRBV6-5 | CASSKRTDLNYGYTF | TGTGCCAGCAGCAAGCGGACGGACCTTAACTATGGCTACACCTTC